The T cell receptor (beta chain) described here comes from a study of blood T cell repertoires in COVID-19. The CDR3 contains 13 residues. V gave up 8 bases and J gave up 11 bases; unmatched junction bases: 12. The germline CDR1 and CDR2 sequences are MNHEY and SVGAGI. Only in-frame clones appear in the TCRdb table, and some are missing; sequencing was by immunoSEQ multiplex PCR. The sample includes over 350,000 clones, just under 90% of them seen just once. The study recruited people aged roughly 18 to 89 years across roughly 23 US areas. This clone appeared a few times. V gene TRBV6-5 combines with J gene TRBJ1-3, with 7 bases aligning to TRBD1. Sequencing input: PBMCs or T cells enriched from blood (not recorded which). The receptor was derived from a woman aged 45-59 years who had recovered from COVID-19. The CDR3 region has the DNA TGTGCCAGCCAAGGGACAGCGGGTGATCCCATATATTTT. Amino acids: CASQGTAGDPIYF.